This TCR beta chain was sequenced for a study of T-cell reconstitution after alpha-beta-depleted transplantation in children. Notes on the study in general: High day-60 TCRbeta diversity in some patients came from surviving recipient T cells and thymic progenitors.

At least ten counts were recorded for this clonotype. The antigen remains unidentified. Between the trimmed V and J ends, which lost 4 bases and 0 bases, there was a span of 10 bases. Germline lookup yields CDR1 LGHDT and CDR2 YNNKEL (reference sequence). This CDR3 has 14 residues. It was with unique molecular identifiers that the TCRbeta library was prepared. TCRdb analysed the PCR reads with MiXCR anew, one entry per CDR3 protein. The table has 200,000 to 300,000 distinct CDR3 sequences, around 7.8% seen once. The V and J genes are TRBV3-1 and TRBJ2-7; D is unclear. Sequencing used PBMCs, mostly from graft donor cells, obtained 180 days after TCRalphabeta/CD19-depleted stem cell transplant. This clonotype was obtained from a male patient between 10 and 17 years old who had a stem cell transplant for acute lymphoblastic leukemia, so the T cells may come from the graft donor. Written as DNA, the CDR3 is TGTGCCAGCAGCCCCGTCGTCAGCTCCTACGAGCAGTACTTC. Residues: CASSPVVSSYEQYF.